This entry concerns a single T cell receptor beta chain. What it recognizes is unknown. Distinct nucleotide sequences in the sample also encode this CDR3. This sample is part of a study of cytomegalovirus exposure and HLA in healthy donors. At the level of the study: In a later analysis, the roughly 120 validation repertoires were reported to have used the same platform as the 666 first-cohort repertoires. Findings and caveats of the study: In vitro testing confirmed a few CMV-associated chains as specific for CMV antigens.

Using immunoSEQ multiplex PCR, the repertoire was profiled, and TCRdb retains in-frame clones only, with some absent. The table lists roughly 110,000 clones, about 87% of them singletons, with around 1.9% in the top ten. Specimen: PBMCs. This clonotype was obtained from a young woman in good health and CMV-seropositive.

CDR3 protein: CTPTGDYGYTF. The CDR3 bases are TGCACCCCGACGGGGGACTATGGCTACACCTTC. The chain links TRBV20-1 to TRBJ1-2, with D possibly being TRBD1 (5 bases). The CDR3 is 11 residues long. The germline CDR1 and CDR2 sequences are DFQATT and SNEGSKA (reference sequence).